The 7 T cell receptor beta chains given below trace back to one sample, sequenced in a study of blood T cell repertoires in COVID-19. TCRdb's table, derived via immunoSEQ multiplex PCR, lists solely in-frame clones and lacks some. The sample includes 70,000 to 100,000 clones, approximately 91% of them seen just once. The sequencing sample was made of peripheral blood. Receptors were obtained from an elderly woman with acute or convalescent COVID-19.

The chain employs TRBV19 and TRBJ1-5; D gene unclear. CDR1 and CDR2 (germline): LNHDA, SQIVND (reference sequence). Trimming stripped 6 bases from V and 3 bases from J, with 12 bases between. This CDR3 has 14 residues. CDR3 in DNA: TGTGCCAGTAGAGCCAGCGAGATCAATCAGCCCCAGCATTTT. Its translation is CASRASEINQPQHF.

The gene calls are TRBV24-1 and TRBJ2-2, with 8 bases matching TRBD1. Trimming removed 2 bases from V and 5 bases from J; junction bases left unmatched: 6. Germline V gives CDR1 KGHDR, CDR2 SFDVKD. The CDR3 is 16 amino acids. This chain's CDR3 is CATSDSRGRKTGELFF. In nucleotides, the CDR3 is TGTGCCACCAGTGATTCCAGGGGGCGGAAAACCGGGGAGCTGTTTTTT.

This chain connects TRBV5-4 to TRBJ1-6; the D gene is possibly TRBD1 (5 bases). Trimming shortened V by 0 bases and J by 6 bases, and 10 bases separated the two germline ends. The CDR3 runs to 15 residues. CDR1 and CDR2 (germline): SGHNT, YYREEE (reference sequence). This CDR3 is CASSLGQGFNSPLHF. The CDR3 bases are TGTGCCAGCAGCTTGGGTCAGGGCTTTAATTCACCCCTCCACTTT.

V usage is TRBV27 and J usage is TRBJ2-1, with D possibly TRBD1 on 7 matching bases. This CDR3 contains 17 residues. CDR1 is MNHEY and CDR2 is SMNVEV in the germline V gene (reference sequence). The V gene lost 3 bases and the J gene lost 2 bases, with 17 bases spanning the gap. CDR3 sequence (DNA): TGTGCCAGCAGTTTGGTGACAGGGAGGTTCGCCTACAATGAGCAGTTCTTC. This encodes CASSLVTGRFAYNEQFF.

CDR3 amino acids: CASSEHSGNTIYF. The DNA for the CDR3 is TGTGCCAGCTCAGAACACTCTGGAAACACCATATATTTT. The V gene is TRBV18, the J gene TRBJ1-3; D gene unclear. The CDR3 consists of 13 residues. Germline V CDR1 and CDR2: KGHSH, LQKENI. V gave up 5 bases and J gave up 0 bases, with 5 bases separating them.

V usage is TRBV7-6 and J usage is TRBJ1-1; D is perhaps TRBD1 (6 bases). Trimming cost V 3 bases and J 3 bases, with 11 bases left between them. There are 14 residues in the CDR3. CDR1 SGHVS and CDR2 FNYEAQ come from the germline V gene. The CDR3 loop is CASSFNSGDTEAFF. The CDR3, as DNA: TGTGCCAGCAGCTTTAACTCAGGGGACACTGAAGCTTTCTTT.

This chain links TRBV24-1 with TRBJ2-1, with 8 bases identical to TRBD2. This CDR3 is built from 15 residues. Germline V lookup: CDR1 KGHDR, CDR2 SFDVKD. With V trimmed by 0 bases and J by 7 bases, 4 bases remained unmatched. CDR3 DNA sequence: TGTGCCACCAGTGATTTGGGGACTAGTGTGAATGAGCAGTTCTTC. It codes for CATSDLGTSVNEQFF.